The text below deals with one T cell receptor (beta chain). Antigen: not known. Per the original data handling: ImmunoSEQ supplied junction-only sequences lacking quality scores, so filtering was different. The method was immunoSEQ multiplex PCR; TCRdb's version includes in-frame clones alone and lacks a portion of them. V, J and clone size are those of that table, while D and trimming were read from the DNA. The sample shows 2 million to 3 million clones, 93% of them seen only once. The sample belongs to a study of shared clonotypes between healthy human individuals. Study results and caveats: Between a few donors, naive CD4 clonotypes were shared at a level of about 5.3%. Clonotype sharing across donors was expected to vary with sequencing depth.

Germline V CDR1 and CDR2: SGHNT, YENEEA. The CDR3 is 16 residues long. Trimming left V 2 bases short and J 7 bases short, with 18 bases between. Sample: naive CD4+ T cells from PBMCs. Described subset: CD45RA+ positively selected. The sequence was obtained from a man aged 18 to 29 in good health. Some clones in this sample may be carry-over from other donors' samples. The genes are TRBV11-3 and TRBJ1-5; D is perhaps TRBD1 (5 bases). CDR3: CASSLTRSQGFQPQHF. CDR3 bases: TGTGCCAGCAGCTTAACCCGGAGTCAGGGATTCCAGCCCCAGCATTTT.